A single sample is the source of the 19 T cell receptor beta chains below, sequenced in a study of blood T cell repertoires in COVID-19. The table came from immunoSEQ multiplex PCR; TCRdb's copy has only in-frame clones and leaves some out. The sample includes a few hundred thousand clones, 89% of them seen just once. The sequencing sample was made of peripheral blood. The receptors come from a woman in her 40s who had recovered from COVID-19.

The chain recombines TRBV11-3 with TRBJ2-3, with D tentatively TRBD2 (6 bases). Trimming left V 0 bases short and J 1 base short, with 8 bases between. Germline CDR1 reads SGHNT; CDR2 reads YENEEA. The CDR3 is 15 residues long. The CDR3 DNA reads as TGTGCCAGCAGCTTAGATAGCGGAGGCACAGATACGCAGTATTTT. Protein: CASSLDSGGTDTQYF.

The chain is built from TRBV6-5 and TRBJ1-4; TRBD1 is a possible D gene (5 bases). The CDR3 contains 15 residues. Germline-derived CDR1 and CDR2 are MNHEY and SVGAGI. The V end lost 6 bases, the J end lost 4 bases, and 15 bases lay between the germline ends. CDR3 DNA sequence: TGTGCCAGCAGCCCAGACAGCTACTATAATGAAAAACTGTTTTTT. This translates into CASSPDSYYNEKLFF.

This clone has more than one count but fewer than ten. The chain uses TRBV5-1 and TRBJ2-3; tentative D call: TRBD1 (5 bases). Per the germline V gene, CDR1 is SGHRS and CDR2 is YFSETQ. Trimming took 5 bases from V and 2 from J, leaving 15 bases between them. This CDR3 spans 15 amino acids. The CDR3 coding sequence is TGCGCCAGCAGACTGACAGTCCTTTACACAGATACGCAGTATTTT. As protein: CASRLTVLYTDTQYF.

The chain recombines TRBV5-1 with TRBJ1-5, with TRBD1 matching over 8 bases. Germline CDR1 SGHRS, CDR2 YFSETQ. The V and J ends lost 0 bases and 5 bases, in that order; junction bases with no gene match: 4. This CDR3 contains 15 residues. The CDR3 protein is CASSLEGRGHQPQHF. DNA of the CDR3: TGCGCCAGCAGCTTGGAGGGCAGGGGGCATCAGCCCCAGCATTTT.

The V and J genes are TRBV3-1 (or the pseudogene TRBV3-2) and TRBJ1-6, with no clear D. The CDR3 is made up of 14 amino acids. V gave up 8 bases and J gave up 1 base, with 9 bases separating them. The V gene's germline CDR1 is LGHDT and CDR2 YNNKEL (reference sequence). CDR3 loop: CASEGRSYNSPLHF. The CDR3, as DNA: TGTGCCAGCGAGGGAAGATCCTATAATTCACCCCTCCACTTT.

The V call is TRBV11-2, the J call TRBJ1-2; the match to TRBD1 covers 9 bases. Unmatched junction bases numbered 11, after V lost 5 bases and J lost 7 bases. Germline CDR1 reads SGHAT; CDR2 reads FQNNGV. The CDR3 has 15 residues. CDR3: CASSTQQGADFGYTF. In nucleotides, the CDR3 is TGTGCCAGCAGCACCCAACAGGGGGCGGACTTTGGCTACACCTTC.

The V call is TRBV27, the J call TRBJ2-2; D may be TRBD1 (7 bases). Trimming left V 1 base short and J 2 bases short, with 14 bases between. Germline CDR1 MNHEY, CDR2 SMNVEV (reference sequence). The CDR3 is 17 residues long. DNA of the CDR3: TGTGCCAGCAGTTTATATAGGCAGGGGGGTAACACCGGGGAGCTGTTTTTT. Translated: CASSLYRQGGNTGELFF.

As concerns this clone: At the DNA level, this CDR3 is encoded by other sequences in the same sample as well. V gene TRBV29-1 combines with J gene TRBJ2-5, with D tentatively TRBD1 (6 bases). The CDR3 consists of 12 residues. CDR1 and CDR2 from the germline V gene are SQVTM and ANQGSEA. V shed 6 bases and J shed 1 base, with 9 bases lying between them. Written as DNA, the CDR3 is TGCAGCGTCGGGACATCCCAAGAGACCCAGTACTTC. As protein: CSVGTSQETQYF.

The rearrangement uses TRBV5-6 and TRBJ1-2; D not certain. V dropped 4 bases and J dropped 3 bases, with 25 bases sitting between them. Germline V gene lookup returns CDR1 SGHDT and CDR2 YYEEEE. This CDR3 comprises 18 residues. The CDR3 region has the DNA TGTGCCAGCAGCCCAATTCTTGAGGCGGCACCCGCCGACTATGGCTACACCTTC. Translated, it gives CASSPILEAAPADYGYTF. Full variable domain (missing parts from reference TRBV5-6 and TRBJ1-2): DAGVTQSPTHLIKTRGQQVTLRCSPKSGHDTVSWYQQALGQGPQFIFQYYEEEERQRGNFPDRFSGHQFPNYSSELNVNALLLGDSALYLCASSPILEAAPADYGYTFGSGTRLTVV.

This chain links TRBV2 with TRBJ1-3; tentatively, D is TRBD1 (5 bases). Per germline, CDR1 SNHLY and CDR2 FYNNEI. Trimming removed 6 bases from V and 2 bases from J, with 11 bases in between. CDR3 length: 14 residues. The CDR3 nucleotides read TGTGCCAGCAGCCCCCTGGGGCCTGGAAACACCATATATTTT. Protein sequence: CASSPLGPGNTIYF.

Within the sample, this clone is medium-sized. The V call is TRBV18, the J call TRBJ2-5; TRBD1 agrees at 7 bases. Germline CDR1 KGHSH, CDR2 LQKENI. This CDR3 comprises 16 residues. Trimming at V came to 4 bases and at J to 5 bases, leaving 13 bases not matched to a gene. This chain's CDR3 is CASSQDVLGGRETQYF. The CDR3 bases are TGTGCCAGCTCACAGGACGTTCTAGGGGGCAGGGAGACCCAGTACTTC.

This chain uses TRBV28 with TRBJ2-1, with TRBD2 matching 13 bases. This CDR3 is 16 amino acids long. In germline, CDR1 is MDHEN, CDR2 SYDVKM. V lost 3 bases, J lost 6 bases, and 5 bases stayed unmatched. CDR3 DNA: TGTGCCAGCAGTTTCTTGACTAGCGGGGGGACCAATGAGCAGTTCTTC. Protein: CASSFLTSGGTNEQFF.

V is TRBV5-4 and J is TRBJ1-1; TRBD1 is a possible D gene (6 bases). The CDR3 covers 14 residues. Between the trimmed V and J ends, which lost 6 bases and 1 base, there was a span of 13 bases. Germline-derived CDR1 and CDR2 are SGHNT and YYREEE (reference sequence). CDR3 nucleotides: TGTGCCAGCAATACCGGGACAAAGAACACTGAAGCTTTCTTT. Translated: CASNTGTKNTEAFF.

This clone was recorded a few times. This sequence joins TRBV10-3 and TRBJ2-7; the D gene is possibly TRBD2 (5 bases). Germline V lookup: CDR1 ENHRY, CDR2 SYGVKD. V lost 10 bases, J lost 3 bases, and 13 bases lay in between. CDR3 size: 12 residues. The CDR3 protein is CATAGVDYEQYF. The DNA for the CDR3 is TGTGCCACCGCCGGGGTGGACTACGAGCAGTACTTC.

The V call is TRBV5-6, the J call TRBJ2-7, with D tentatively TRBD1 (6 bases). CDR3 length: 13 residues. Germline values: CDR1 SGHDT, CDR2 YYEEEE. The V and J ends lost 5 bases and 1 base respectively, with 10 bases between them. CDR3 in DNA: TGTGCCAGCAGACGGACAGAGTCCTACGAGCAGTACTTC. Translated, it gives CASRRTESYEQYF.

The chain couples TRBV28 to TRBJ1-4; 9 nucleotides line up with TRBD1. Germline values: CDR1 MDHEN, CDR2 SYDVKM. This CDR3 spans 16 amino acids. V was pared by 4 bases and J by 5 bases, with 8 bases of the junction left unmatched. DNA for the CDR3: TGTGCCAGCAGTTCACACACCGGGACAGGGAATGAAAAACTGTTTTTT. This gives the protein CASSSHTGTGNEKLFF.

V gene TRBV12-5 combines with J gene TRBJ1-4, with D hard to call. The CDR3 consists of 11 residues. Trimming stripped 11 bases from V and 8 bases from J, with 12 bases between. The germline V gene encodes CDR1 LGHNT and CDR2 FRNRAP. CDR3 nucleotides: TGTGCTGGGCCCTATACGGAAAAACTGTTTTTT. Protein: CAGPYTEKLFF.

The genes are TRBV19 and TRBJ2-7; unclear D gene. V lost 6 bases, J lost 3 bases, and 12 bases lay in between. There are 13 residues in the CDR3. CDR1 is LNHDA, CDR2 SQIVND, per germline (reference sequence). The CDR3 sequence is CASSTLPGYEQYV. The CDR3 coding sequence is TGTGCCAGTAGCACCCTCCCGGGCTACGAGCAGTACGTC.

V usage is TRBV10-2 and J usage is TRBJ2-3; TRBD2 aligns across 7 bases. From germline, CDR1 is WSHSY and CDR2 SAAADI. CDR3 length equals 15 residues. V lost 4 bases to trimming and J lost 1 base; unmatched junction nucleotides: 5. This CDR3 is CASSGLAHRTDTQYF. CDR3 nucleotide sequence: TGCGCCAGCAGTGGACTAGCCCACCGCACAGATACGCAGTATTTT.